The next 22 T cell receptor beta chains were all read from a single sample in a study of tumor-infiltrating lymphocytes in primary liver carcinoma. The input was approximately 500 ng total RNA; TCR beta cDNA was made from it with a constant-region primer. Each TCR beta library was derived from three nested multiplex PCR rounds that employed slightly modified ARM-PCR. The two initial PCR rounds, around 10 cycles each, used TRBV1-TRBV30 forward and C-beta reverse primers. TCRdb reprocessed the multiplex PCR reads via MiXCR and lists one record per CDR3 protein. The sample holds about 310,000 distinct CDR3 sequences; almost 60% are singletons and the top ten take about 17%. For blood RNA, unsorted whole blood served as the source, and germline DNA was extracted too. Sequencing input: peripheral blood. The receptor source for this set is a woman aged 25-40 years with primary liver carcinoma and hepatitis B virus infection.

The chain carries TRBV7-2 and TRBJ1-5, with no clear D. The germline V and J ends were trimmed by 5 bases and 2 bases, with 16 bases remaining between them. Germline-derived CDR1 and CDR2 are SGHTA and FQGNSA. The CDR3 is made up of 16 amino acids. The DNA for the CDR3 is TGTGCCAGCAGCCCGATCGCAAGAGCAGGCAATCAGCCCCAGCATTTT. Its translation is CASSPIARAGNQPQHF. Filled out from reference TRBV7-2 and TRBJ1-5, the complete variable domain reads GAGVSQSPSNKVTEKGKDVELRCDPISGHTALYWYRQSLGQGLEFLIYFQGNSAPDKSGLPSDRFSAERTGGSVSTLTIQRTQQEDSAVYLCASSPIARAGNQPQHFGDGTRLSIL.

The chain employs TRBV4-3 and TRBJ2-3; 8 nucleotides align to TRBD2. J lost 2 bases, V lost 4 bases, and 5 bases had no gene match. The CDR3 sequence is 15 residues long. Germline loops: CDR1 LGHNA, CDR2 YSLEER. The DNA of the CDR3 is TGCGCCAGCAGCCGAGAACTAGCGGTCACAGATACGCAGTATTTT. Translated: CASSRELAVTDTQYF.

The V gene is TRBV11-2, the J gene TRBJ2-7; D call uncertain. The V gene lost 1 base and the J gene lost 5 bases, with 18 bases spanning the gap. The CDR3 has 16 residues. Germline values: CDR1 SGHAT, CDR2 FQNNGV. CDR3 protein: CASSLAFSGPEHEQYF. In nucleotides, the CDR3 is TGTGCCAGCAGCTTAGCTTTCTCGGGCCCCGAGCACGAGCAGTACTTC.

The J gene is TRBJ1-5, the V gene TRBV28; no definite D call. CDR3 size: 16 residues. Trimming took off 8 bases at V and 2 bases at J, with 19 bases between the two ends. CDR1 is MDHEN, CDR2 SYDVKM, per germline. This chain's CDR3 is CASGDLRSAGNQPQHF. DNA for the CDR3: TGTGCCAGCGGGGATTTACGGTCTGCTGGCAATCAGCCCCAGCATTTT.

Details on this clonotype: Since the CDR3 does not end with the conserved phenylalanine or tryptophan, this likely comes from a read error. This sequence joins TRBV11-2 and TRBJ2-1; 8 bases agree with TRBD2. There are 16 residues in the CDR3. The germline V gene encodes CDR1 SGHAT and CDR2 FQNNGV. As DNA, the CDR3 is TGTACCAGCAGCCTACGTTTACTAGCGGATTACAATGAGCAGTTCTTA. Its translation is CTSSLRLLADYNEQFL.

Of note for this clonotype: A much larger clone lies one base from this, so it may be a read error. The genes are TRBV4-1 and TRBJ2-7; D is unresolved. Germline V gene data show CDR1 as MGHRA and CDR2 as YSYEKL. V was trimmed by 7 bases and J by 2 bases, leaving 12 bases between them. There are 13 residues in the CDR3. The DNA of the CDR3 is TGCGCCAGCAACCCTCCTGGTCCCTACGAGCAGTACTTC. Its protein is CASNPPGPYEQYF.

On this clonotype: It is likely a read error, because the conserved phenylalanine at the end of the CDR3 is missing. The V gene is TRBV11-1, the J gene TRBJ2-1, with D perhaps TRBD2 (5 bases). Germline values: CDR1 SGHAT, CDR2 FQDESV (reference sequence). The CDR3 spans 14 residues. The CDR3 DNA sequence: TGTGTCAGCAGCTTAACGAGGTCGGGAAGGGAGCAGTTCTTA. It is translated as CVSSLTRSGREQFL.

This clonotype was seen ten or more times. The chain joins TRBV5-4 to TRBJ2-5; TRBD2 aligns across 7 bases. V shed 3 bases, J shed 4 bases, and the junction held 0 bases outside the gene matches. This CDR3 has 12 residues. Germline assignment: CDR1 SGHNT and CDR2 YYREEE (reference sequence). CDR3 protein: CASSWGGETQYF. The CDR3, as DNA: TGTGCCAGCAGCTGGGGGGGAGAGACCCAGTACTTC.

As concerns this clonotype: A much larger clone is a single base away; this may be a read error. This chain uses TRBV6-2 or TRBV6-3 with TRBJ2-6, with 7 bases aligning to TRBD1. CDR3 length: 13 residues. Germline trimming cut 5 bases from V and 13 bases from J; bases unmatched to any gene: 8. Germline lookup yields CDR1 MNHEY and CDR2 SVGEGT. CDR3 sequence: CASSQGQPVVLTF. In nucleotides, the CDR3 is TGTGCCAGCAGTCAGGGACAGCCTGTAGTCCTGACTTTC.

The chain recombines TRBV24-1 with TRBJ2-3, with D tentatively TRBD1 or TRBD2 (5 bases each). Germline values: CDR1 KGHDR, CDR2 SFDVKD. The germline V and J ends were trimmed by 2 bases and 2 bases, with 10 bases remaining between them. The CDR3 covers 15 residues. The CDR3, as DNA: TGTGCCACCAGTGATTCTGGGGGAAACACAGATACGCAGTATTTT. Amino acid sequence: CATSDSGGNTDTQYF.

For this clonotype: One end of the junction fails to match germline, which may point to a read error. This chain joins TRBV10-1 and TRBJ1-1; D may be TRBD1 (6 bases). The CDR3 contains 14 residues. Per the germline V gene, CDR1 is WNHNN and CDR2 is SYGVQD (reference sequence). The CDR3: CASSVGGPRTETFF. The CDR3 nucleotides are TGCGCCAGCAGTGTTGGGGGGCCGAGGACTGAAACTTTCTTT.

This clonotype was found a few times. This rearrangement joins TRBV7-9 to TRBJ1-5; 10 bases agree with TRBD1. The CDR3 runs 17 residues. Germline V gives CDR1 SEHNR, CDR2 FQNEAQ (reference sequence). The V and J ends lost 3 bases and 4 bases, in that order; junction bases with no gene match: 9. CDR3: CASSFGYRQGANQPQHF. The DNA for the CDR3 is TGTGCCAGCAGCTTTGGGTACAGACAGGGGGCGAATCAGCCCCAGCATTTT.

About this clonotype itself: At one end the junction does not follow the germline gene, possibly because of a read error. The genes are TRBV4-1 and TRBJ1-5; perhaps TRBD1 as D (6 bases). The CDR3 sequence is 14 residues long. Germline V lookup: CDR1 MGHRA, CDR2 YSYEKL. The CDR3 is CTSSLTGSGQPQHF. The CDR3 DNA is TGCACCAGCAGCCTCACAGGGAGTGGGCAGCCCCAGCATTTT.

With regard to this clonotype: Since no conserved phenylalanine or tryptophan closes the CDR3, a read error is the likely cause. The rearrangement joins TRBV12-3 or TRBV12-4 to TRBJ1-1; 7 positions match TRBD1. The ends lost 6 bases at V and 4 bases at J; junction bases unmatched: 17. The CDR3 extends over 17 amino acids. CDR3 bases: TGTGCCAGCAGCCCAGTCCCGGGACAGTGGACGGGCACTGAAGCTTTCTAT. It yields the protein CASSPVPGQWTGTEAFY.

The chain is built from TRBV6-5 and TRBJ1-2, with D perhaps matching TRBD1 (5 bases). Per the germline V gene, CDR1 is MNHEY and CDR2 is SVGAGI. This CDR3 spans 14 amino acids. With 4 bases removed from V and 8 bases from J, the gap between germline ends came to 17 bases. The CDR3 loop reads CASSSLEPWGGYTF. The DNA of the CDR3 is TGTGCCAGCAGTTCCCTAGAGCCATGGGGCGGCTACACCTTC.

Note on this clonotype: Since a much larger clone is just one base distant, this may be a read error. No conserved phenylalanine or tryptophan is present at the end of the CDR3, so a read error is the likely explanation. The chain couples TRBV12-3 or TRBV12-4 to TRBJ1-2, with D perhaps matching TRBD1 (6 bases). This CDR3 comprises 14 residues. V lost 1 base and J lost 8, with 14 bases in between. The CDR3 reads CASSLDGGPRGYTL. The CDR3 DNA sequence: TGTGCCAGCAGTTTAGACGGGGGGCCTCGAGGCTACACCCTC.

On this clonotype: The final CDR3 position lacks the conserved phenylalanine or tryptophan, pointing to a likely read error. This chain joins TRBV6-5 and TRBJ2-3, with D possibly called TRBD1 or TRBD2 (11 bases each). The CDR3 extends over 21 amino acids. Germline lookup yields CDR1 MNHEY and CDR2 SVGAGI. Here the CDR3 reads CANSYGVGTGGTSGTPDTQYI. In DNA form, the CDR3 reads TGTGCCAACAGTTACGGGGTCGGGACAGGGGGGACTAGCGGAACCCCCGATACGCAGTATATT.

On this clonotype itself: This may arise from a read error, as a much more abundant clone is one base away. This is likely a read error, given that the CDR3 carries no conserved phenylalanine or tryptophan at its end. The chain has TRBV4-1 and TRBJ2-1; 15 bases agree with TRBD2. The CDR3 spans 18 residues. Trimming cost V 3 bases and J 2 bases; bases outside gene matches: 5. Per germline, CDR1 MGHRA and CDR2 YSYEKL. This chain's CDR3 is CASSHGLAGGVTYNEQFL. Here the CDR3 DNA reads TGCGCCAGCAGCCACGGACTAGCGGGAGGGGTAACCTACAATGAGCAGTTCCTC.

The V and J genes are TRBV11-1 and TRBJ2-2, with 8 bases lining up with TRBD2. Germline V gives CDR1 SGHAT, CDR2 FQDESV (reference sequence). The CDR3 loop spans 19 amino acids. Trimming cost V 3 bases and J 9 bases; bases outside gene matches: 21. In DNA, the CDR3 is TGTGCCAGCAGCTTGTCCCCCTTCGGACGGGGGGGCCTTACCTGGGAGCTGTTTTTT. It codes for CASSLSPFGRGGLTWELFF. The whole variable domain, filled in from reference TRBV11-1 and TRBJ2-2, reads EAEVAQSPRYKITEKSQAVAFWCDPISGHATLYWYRQILGQGPELLVQFQDESVVDDSQLPKDRFSAERLKGVDSTLKIQPAELGDSAMYLCASSLSPFGRGGLTWELFFGEGSRLTVL.

The chain has TRBV12-3 or TRBV12-4 and TRBJ2-1; TRBD2 might be the D (6 bases). V was clipped by 10 bases and J by 5 bases, with 18 bases between them. The CDR3 covers 14 residues. The CDR3 bases are TGTGCCACCGAACCTACCGGAGGGGACAATGAGCAGTTCTTC. Residues: CATEPTGGDNEQFF.

Details on this clonotype: This may arise from a read error, as a much more abundant clone is one base away. The rearrangement links TRBV29-1 to TRBJ2-7; D is possibly TRBD1 (6 bases). The CDR3 extends over 12 amino acids. Germline values: CDR1 SQVTM, CDR2 ANQGSEA. The CDR3 here is CSVETGFYEHYF. CDR3 DNA: TGCAGCGTTGAAACAGGGTTCTACGAGCACTACTTC.

This chain connects TRBV15 to TRBJ2-7, with a possible D match to TRBD2 (5 bases). V gave up 0 bases and J gave up 4 bases, with 13 bases separating them. The CDR3 sequence is 15 residues long. CDR1 LNHNV and CDR2 YYDKDF come from the germline V gene (reference sequence). The chain's CDR3 is CATSREGAWTYEQYF. The CDR3 bases are TGTGCCACCAGCAGAGAAGGAGCGTGGACTTACGAGCAGTACTTC.